This T cell receptor beta chain was captured in a study of T cell responses to AZD1222 COVID-19 vaccine (dated by TCRdb to about 2021). For the wider study: Because spike-specific TCR depth and breadth did not differ between the two schedules, AZD1222 recipients who got a second dose at roughly 4 weeks were pooled with those who got a second dose at roughly 12 weeks. TCR sequencing was performed for over 230 trial participants, of whom some 200 were given two doses of AZD1222 and about 25 were given two doses of MenACWY control vaccine. Trial participants were enrolled by age into 18-55, 56-69 and 70-plus year subgroups, with roughly 160, 29 and 62 TCR-sequenced participants respectively.

From the cysteine through the phenylalanine, the CDR3 covers 13 amino acids. The kept DNA is CDR3 alone, 39 bases in frame from the first base. The germline V gene specifies SGDLS as CDR1 and YYNGEE as CDR2. V loses 0 bases, J loses 5 bases, and the germline ends lie 8 bases apart. What the study reported, not specific to this receptor: Participants were mostly white British and included more females than males, and it was suggested by the authors that clonal diversity may have been underestimated. The vaccine-associated CD4 TCRs covered the entire spike protein, and the dominant responses fell in regions 160-218 and 743-854. After two AZD1222 doses, spike-specific TCR breadth and depth were significantly higher than at day 0 and than in MenACWY recipients. Conclusions about previously exposed vaccinees are limited, since just a handful of AZD1222 recipients were seropositive for SARS-CoV-2 at baseline. In the small 56-69-year group, the increase in depth fell short of significance, most likely because of low power. Because no day 14 peak-response samples were available, the repertoires could be characterized only after the peak T cell response. Reportedly, close to half of the unique spike-specific TCRs recognized epitopes lying outside the regions that are mutated in the B.1.351 and B.1.1.7 variants.

The time point label here, explained by the study, means: baseline before first vaccination. The vaccinee samples were drawn from two UK trials, COV001 and COV002, one of which was a single-blind randomized controlled phase 2/3 trial testing AZD1222 (ChAdOx1 nCoV-19) in healthy adults. For TCRbeta chain sequencing, PBMC samples were collected from trial participants at day 0 and at day 28 after the second dose. The CDR3 regions of human TCRbeta chains were analyzed by immunosequencing. On the authors' methods: Repertoire TCRs were checked for matches against a reference library of SARS-CoV-2-specific TCRs that had been generated using the MIRA antigen-specificity platform. Breadth meant the fraction of unique TCRs that were SARS-CoV-2-associated, whereas depth meant the fraction of total T cells that were SARS-CoV-2-associated. Using the MIRA data, every spike-specific TCR was mapped to the spike region that the TCR reacted to and assigned to either a CD4 or a CD8 class. Log10-transformed breadth and depth values were compared by one-way ANOVA with Sidak's multiple comparisons tests. TCRdb obtained this table from immuneACCESS and retained in-frame rearrangements with V and J assigned. These tables miss some clones; where compared with another copy, unresolved V genes account for less than half of the shortfall, and the remainder is unexplained. V and J calls and clone size are as listed in that table; D and trimming were resolved from the DNA. In this sample the table shows more than 110,000 clones, approximately 94% of which occur a single time. 7.5% to 9.5% of the sample comes from the top ten.

A remark on this clone: No antigen is known for it. Base-call qualities are not available, and no considerably larger clone is one nucleotide away.

The chain is encoded by TRBV9 joined to TRBJ1-1, with the D gene call left open. This material consisted of peripheral blood, taken on day 0 of AZD1222 vaccination. This clonotype was sampled from an adult in good health. The nucleotide sequence is given as TGTGCCAGCAGCGTAGCTGATAGGACTGAAGCTTTCTTT. It translates to CASSVADRTEAFF.